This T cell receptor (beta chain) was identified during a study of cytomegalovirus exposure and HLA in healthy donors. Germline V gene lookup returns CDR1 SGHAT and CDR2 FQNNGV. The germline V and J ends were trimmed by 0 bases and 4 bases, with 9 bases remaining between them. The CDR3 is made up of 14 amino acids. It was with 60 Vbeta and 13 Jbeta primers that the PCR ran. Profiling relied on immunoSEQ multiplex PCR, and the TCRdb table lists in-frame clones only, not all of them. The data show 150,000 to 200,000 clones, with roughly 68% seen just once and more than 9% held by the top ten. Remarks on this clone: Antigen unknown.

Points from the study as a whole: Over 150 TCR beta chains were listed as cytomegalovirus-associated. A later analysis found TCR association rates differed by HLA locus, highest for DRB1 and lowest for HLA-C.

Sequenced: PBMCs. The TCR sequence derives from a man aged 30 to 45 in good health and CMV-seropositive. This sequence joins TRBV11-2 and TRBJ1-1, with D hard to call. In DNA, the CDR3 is TGTGCCAGCAGCTTAGATGGCGAGGGCACTGAAGCTTTCTTT. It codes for CASSLDGEGTEAFF.